One and the same sample provided the 25 T cell receptor beta chains below, sequenced in a study of blood T cell repertoires in COVID-19. Libraries were prepared by immunoSEQ multiplex PCR; TCRdb keeps only in-frame clonotypes and omits some of them. The sample has hundreds of thousands of clones, around 89% seen once. Sequencing was done on a sample of peripheral blood. The receptors derive from a woman aged 25 to 45 with acute or convalescent COVID-19.

This chain links TRBV18 with TRBJ2-1; D possibly corresponds to TRBD2 (5 bases). CDR3 size: 12 residues. V was trimmed by 5 bases and J by 8 bases, leaving 10 bases between them. From germline, CDR1 is KGHSH and CDR2 LQKENI. The CDR3 sequence: CASSGLGDEQFF. The CDR3 nucleotides are TGTGCCAGCTCAGGACTCGGGGATGAGCAGTTCTTC.

The chain links TRBV2 to TRBJ1-1, with D tentatively TRBD1 (6 bases). The CDR3 is made up of 15 amino acids. The V end lost 6 bases, the J end lost 1 base, and 15 bases lay between the germline ends. Germline lookup yields CDR1 SNHLY and CDR2 FYNNEI. CDR3 residues: CASRFNRVGNTEAFF. CDR3 nucleotide sequence: TGTGCCAGCAGGTTCAACAGGGTAGGGAACACTGAAGCTTTCTTT.

This rearrangement joins TRBV5-1 to TRBJ2-3, with 8 bases matching TRBD1. J lost 3 bases, V lost 0 bases, and 3 bases had no gene match. Germline CDR1 SGHRS, CDR2 YFSETQ. This CDR3 contains 15 residues. CDR3 region: CASSLGQGATDTQYF. CDR3 nucleotides: TGCGCCAGCAGCTTGGGTCAGGGGGCAACAGATACGCAGTATTTT.

This sequence joins TRBV19 and TRBJ1-4; 7 nucleotides line up with TRBD1. Germline CDR1 LNHDA, CDR2 SQIVND (reference sequence). This CDR3 is built from 13 residues. V lost 8 bases and J lost 10; bases outside the gene matches: 10. CDR3 bases: TGTGCCAGTGCGGGACAGTTCCGGGGAAAACTGTTTTTT. This codes for CASAGQFRGKLFF.

The V gene is TRBV3-1 (or the pseudogene TRBV3-2), the J gene TRBJ1-3; 7 nucleotides align to TRBD1. The germline V gene has CDR1 LGHDT and CDR2 YNNKEL (reference sequence). V dropped 1 base and J dropped 0; count of bases not matched to a gene: 6. This CDR3 comprises 17 residues. CDR3 sequence reads: CASSQVAGQVSGNTIYF. The CDR3 coding sequence is TGTGCCAGCAGCCAAGTGGCCGGACAGGTCTCTGGAAACACCATATATTTT.

The gene calls are TRBV7-3 and TRBJ2-5, with D perhaps matching TRBD1 (6 bases). This CDR3 spans 15 amino acids. The germline V gene has CDR1 SGHTA and CDR2 FQGTGA. V dropped 1 base and J dropped 2 bases, with 11 bases sitting between them. The CDR3 loop reads CASSLIFGQQETQYF. The DNA for the CDR3 is TGTGCCAGCAGCTTAATCTTTGGACAGCAAGAGACCCAGTACTTC.

V is TRBV27 and J is TRBJ1-1; no clear D gene. Germline V gene lookup returns CDR1 MNHEY and CDR2 SMNVEV (reference sequence). This CDR3 comprises 13 residues. Trimming cost V 7 bases and J 7 bases, with 16 bases left between them. CDR3 in amino acids: CASKEVGQSEAFF. CDR3 nucleotide sequence: TGTGCCAGCAAGGAGGTAGGGCAGAGTGAAGCTTTCTTT.

The gene calls are TRBV28 and TRBJ1-5; weak D call: TRBD1 (5 bases). CDR1 and CDR2 (germline): MDHEN, SYDVKM. This CDR3 is built from 13 residues. Deletions cut 2 bases from V and 9 bases from J, with 11 bases between. CDR3 DNA sequence: TGTGCCAGCAGTTTAGACGGGGGTCGGCCCCAGCATTTT. It translates to CASSLDGGRPQHF.

The chain has TRBV6-5 and TRBJ2-7; D might be TRBD2 (6 bases). The V gene lost 6 bases and the J gene lost 7 bases, with 13 bases spanning the gap. In germline, CDR1 is MNHEY, CDR2 SVGAGI. The CDR3 contains 12 residues. The DNA for the CDR3 is TGTGCCAGCAGGACGTTTGGGGGGGAGCAGTACTTC. Translation gives CASRTFGGEQYF.

The J gene is TRBJ2-7, the V gene TRBV6-5; 8 nucleotides line up with TRBD1. The ends lost 6 bases at V and 5 bases at J; junction bases unmatched: 6. Per the germline V gene, CDR1 is MNHEY and CDR2 is SVGAGI. This CDR3 has 13 residues. In DNA, the CDR3 is TGTGCCAGCAGATCGGACAGGGCCCACGAGCAGTACTTC. This sequence encodes CASRSDRAHEQYF.

This chain joins TRBV11-2 and TRBJ2-3; 8 bases are a match to TRBD2. Germline V gene lookup returns CDR1 SGHAT and CDR2 FQNNGV. V lost 5 bases to trimming and J lost 11 bases; unmatched junction nucleotides: 6. The length of the CDR3 is 12 residues. CDR3 DNA sequence: TGTGCCAGCAGCCTGGGACTAGTGGGGCAGTATTTT. It specifies CASSLGLVGQYF. Together with reference TRBV11-2 and TRBJ2-3, the CDR3 gives the full variable domain: EAGVAQSPRYKIIEKRQSVAFWCNPISGHATLYWYQQILGQGPKLLIQFQNNGVVDDSQLPKDRFSAERLKGVDSTLKIQPAKLEDSAVYLCASSLGLVGQYFGPGTRLTVL.

The chain has TRBV21-1 and TRBJ2-7; TRBD1 is taken as the D call from the table, unchecked against the DNA. TRBV21-1 is annotated as a pseudogene. The CDR3 extends over 15 amino acids. This chain's CDR3 is CASSMEGGAPDEQYF. The CDR3 region has the DNA TGTGCCAGCAGCATGGAAGGGGGCGCCCCCGACGAGCAGTACTTC.

V and J are TRBV15 and TRBJ2-1; TRBD2 matches 8 bases. The junction had 10 bases not matched to a gene; V was cut back by 3 bases and J by 6 bases. CDR3 length: 16 residues. Germline CDR1 and CDR2: LNHNV and YYDKDF (reference sequence). In DNA, the CDR3 is TGTGCCACCAGCAGTCCCGGGACTAGTCTTATCAATGAGCAGTTCTTC. The encoded protein is CATSSPGTSLINEQFF.

The CDR3 DNA is TGTGCCACCAGTGATTATATTAGCTCGGATACGCAGTATTTT. Protein: CATSDYISSDTQYF. The chain has TRBV24-1 and TRBJ2-3, with D hard to call. Germline V gives CDR1 KGHDR, CDR2 SFDVKD. The CDR3 covers 14 residues. The V gene lost 2 bases and the J gene lost 6 bases, with 11 bases spanning the gap.

The CDR3 bases are TGCGCCAGCAGTGGGGGACAGGAAGGAAACACCATATATTTT. It is translated as CASSGGQEGNTIYF. The J gene is TRBJ1-3, the V gene TRBV10-2, with 8 bases matching TRBD1. Germline V CDR1 and CDR2: WSHSY, SAAADI. V lost 4 bases to trimming and J lost 4 bases; unmatched junction nucleotides: 3. The CDR3 spans 14 residues.

The gene calls are TRBV6-2 or TRBV6-3 and TRBJ2-7; D gene ambiguous. Germline loops: CDR1 MNHEY, CDR2 SVGEGT. This CDR3 is built from 17 residues. The V end was cut by 0 bases, the J end by 0 bases, with 15 bases between. CDR3 protein: CASSYSMGRRSSYEQYF. The CDR3 coding sequence is TGTGCCAGCAGTTACTCGATGGGCAGACGTAGCTCCTACGAGCAGTACTTC.

The chain joins TRBV9 to TRBJ2-1, with a tentative D call TRBD1 (6 bases). The CDR3 loop spans 15 amino acids. Trimming cost V 7 bases and J 10 bases, with 24 bases left between them. CDR1 and CDR2 from the germline V gene are SGDLS and YYNGEE. Here the CDR3 DNA reads TGTGCCAGCGGGACACAAGACAGTCGGTTTGGGGAGCAGTTCTTC. Translating it yields CASGTQDSRFGEQFF.

The chain is built from TRBV7-9 and TRBJ1-4; D may be TRBD1 (6 bases). Trimming removed 7 bases from V and 8 bases from J, with 17 bases in between. CDR3 length: 14 amino acids. Per germline, CDR1 SEHNR and CDR2 FQNEAQ (reference sequence). The CDR3 protein is CASTVGGLSEKLFF. The CDR3 DNA reads TGTGCCAGCACCGTAGGGGGACTATCGGAAAAACTGTTTTTT.

V usage is TRBV7-8 and J usage is TRBJ2-1; TRBD2 matches 14 bases. The CDR3 runs 19 residues. Germline V gives CDR1 SGHVS, CDR2 FQNEAQ. V lost 3 bases, J lost 4 bases, and 11 bases stayed unmatched. CDR3 amino acids: CASSFTRLAGGDFYNEQFF. The CDR3 DNA is TGTGCCAGCAGCTTCACGCGACTAGCGGGGGGGGATTTTTACAATGAGCAGTTCTTC. Full variable domain (rest looked up from reference TRBV7-8 and TRBJ2-1): GAGVSQSPRYKVAKRGQDVALRCDPISGHVSLFWYQQALGQGPEFLTYFQNEAQLDKSGLPSDRFFAERPEGSVSTLKIQRTQQEDSAVYLCASSFTRLAGGDFYNEQFFGPGTRLTVL.

Only a few counts were recorded for this clone. The rearrangement links TRBV24-1 to TRBJ1-5; 8 positions match TRBD1. The CDR3 extends over 16 amino acids. Germline CDR1 reads KGHDR; CDR2 reads SFDVKD. Unmatched junction bases numbered 8, after V lost 4 bases and J lost 4 bases. CDR3 nucleotide sequence: TGTGCCACCAGTGACCGACAGGGGAGTCGAAATCAGCCCCAGCATTTT. Its translation is CATSDRQGSRNQPQHF.

The chain combines TRBV12-5 with TRBJ1-4; 8 positions agree with TRBD1. Germline V gives CDR1 LGHNT, CDR2 FRNRAP. With 1 base clipped from V and 5 bases from J, the junction kept 6 bases outside the gene matches. This CDR3 comprises 16 residues. CDR3 sequence reads: CASGLGLDRGNEKLFF. CDR3 in DNA: TGTGCTAGTGGTTTGGGACTAGACAGGGGAAATGAAAAACTGTTTTTT. Using reference TRBV12-5 and TRBJ1-4 for the parts outside the CDR3, the full variable domain is DARVTQTPRHKVTEMGQEVTMRCQPILGHNTVFWYRQTMMQGLELLAYFRNRAPLDDSGMPKDRFSAEMPDATLATLKIQPSEPRDSAVYFCASGLGLDRGNEKLFFGSGTQLSVL.

This chain connects TRBV11-2 to TRBJ2-7; perhaps TRBD2 as D (5 bases). V lost 6 bases, J lost 9 bases, and 21 bases lay in between. CDR1 and CDR2 (germline): SGHAT, FQNNGV. This CDR3 comprises 14 residues. In DNA, the CDR3 is TGTGCCAGCAGAGGACCAGGCGGGTTTGACGGGCAGTACTTC. This sequence encodes CASRGPGGFDGQYF. The whole variable domain, filled in from reference TRBV11-2 and TRBJ2-7, reads EAGVAQSPRYKIIEKRQSVAFWCNPISGHATLYWYQQILGQGPKLLIQFQNNGVVDDSQLPKDRFSAERLKGVDSTLKIQPAKLEDSAVYLCASRGPGGFDGQYFGPGTRLTVT.

The genes are TRBV6-6 and TRBJ2-2; weak D call: TRBD2 (6 bases). The CDR3 extends over 13 amino acids. Germline values: CDR1 MNHNY, CDR2 SVGAGI (reference sequence). The ends were cut back, 7 bases at V and 7 bases at J, with 13 bases in the middle. The CDR3 reads CASKSGSGGELFF. CDR3 in DNA: TGTGCCAGCAAATCCGGGAGCGGCGGGGAGCTGTTTTTT.

This clone has only one observation. V gene TRBV5-6 combines with J gene TRBJ2-7; D remains ambiguous. CDR3 length: 13 residues. Between the trimmed V and J ends, which lost 4 bases and 4 bases, there was a span of 12 bases. Germline V lookup: CDR1 SGHDT, CDR2 YYEEEE. The CDR3 bases are TGTGCCAGCAGCAATGGGCGTGGGTACGAGCAGTACTTC. Translated: CASSNGRGYEQYF. Full variable domain (rest looked up from reference TRBV5-6 and TRBJ2-7): DAGVTQSPTHLIKTRGQQVTLRCSPKSGHDTVSWYQQALGQGPQFIFQYYEEEERQRGNFPDRFSGHQFPNYSSELNVNALLLGDSALYLCASSNGRGYEQYFGPGTRLTVT.

The chain combines TRBV21-1 with TRBJ2-7; the table's D call TRBD1 went unverified against the DNA. TRBV21-1 is annotated as a pseudogene. The CDR3 totals 14 residues. CDR3 nucleotide sequence: TGTGCCAGCAGCAATTGGGACAGGGGGGACGAGCAGTACTTC. This sequence encodes CASSNWDRGDEQYF.